One and the same sample provided the 24 T cell receptor beta chains below, sequenced in a study of blood T cells in healthy people across ages. Next came a second PCR, run for about 7 to 12 cycles, which used a sample-barcoded 5' primer along with a J-beta primer mix. TCRdb analysed the 5' RACE reads with MiXCR anew, one entry per CDR3 protein. The data contain approximately 600,000 distinct CDR3 sequences, 58% of them singletons. Sequencing input: blood. The receptors derive from a man between 60 and 70 years old in good health.

The genes are TRBV10-3 and TRBJ1-1; D unclear. The V and J ends lost 6 bases and 1 base respectively, with 12 bases between them. The CDR3 is 14 amino acids. Germline V lookup: CDR1 ENHRY, CDR2 SYGVKD. This chain's CDR3 is CAIRHPRGNTEAFF. The DNA for the CDR3 is TGTGCCATCAGACATCCCCGGGGGAACACTGAAGCTTTCTTT.

V is TRBV20-1 and J is TRBJ2-3; no definite D call. The CDR3 totals 14 residues. Germline V gene sequence: CDR1 DFQATT, CDR2 SNEGSKA (reference sequence). V was clipped by 6 bases and J by 1 base, with 14 bases between them. The CDR3 loop is CSAPSQSGTDTQYF. CDR3 nucleotide sequence: TGCAGTGCCCCAAGCCAGAGTGGCACAGATACGCAGTATTTT.

A few counts support this clonotype. The gene calls are TRBV28 and TRBJ2-7; D possibly corresponds to TRBD1 (6 bases). There are 13 residues in the CDR3. Trimming pared 8 bases from V and 5 bases from J, leaving 16 bases between. Per germline, CDR1 MDHEN and CDR2 SYDVKM. CDR3 in DNA: TGTGCCAGCGAAGCCGGACAGCTCAACGAGCAGTACTTC. Its protein product is CASEAGQLNEQYF. Full variable domain (outside the CDR3, taken from reference TRBV28 and TRBJ2-7): DVKVTQSSRYLVKRTGEKVFLECVQDMDHENMFWYRQDPGLGLRLIYFSYDVKMKEKGDIPEGYSVSREKKERFSLILESASTNQTSMYLCASEAGQLNEQYFGPGTRLTVT.

The V call is TRBV5-1, the J call TRBJ2-5; 10 positions agree with TRBD2. The closer fit of TRBJ2-7 to the DNA end suggests the J call may be wrong. From germline, CDR1 is SGHRS and CDR2 YFSETQ. This CDR3 is built from 15 residues. Here the CDR3 reads CASSPGLAVDYEQYF. Written as DNA, the CDR3 is TGCGCCAGCAGCCCAGGACTAGCGGTTGACTACGAGCAGTACTTC.

The chain couples TRBV24-1 to TRBJ2-7; 7 nucleotides align to TRBD1. Germline V gives CDR1 KGHDR, CDR2 SFDVKD. The trim removed 10 bases at V and 2 bases at J, leaving 10 bases unmatched. The CDR3 covers 14 residues. Here the CDR3 DNA reads TGTGCCACAGCGAGGGACAGTGATCCCTACGAGCAGTACTTC. The encoded protein is CATARDSDPYEQYF.

The chain has TRBV28 and TRBJ2-4; 8 nucleotides line up with TRBD1. Germline trimming cut 3 bases from V and 13 bases from J; bases unmatched to any gene: 11. CDR3 length: 14 residues. Per germline, CDR1 MDHEN and CDR2 SYDVKM. In DNA form, the CDR3 reads TGTGCCAGCAGTTTTTGGCAGGGGGCGGCCAAGCAGTACTTC. This gives the protein CASSFWQGAAKQYF. The full variable domain, its missing parts supplied by reference TRBV28 and TRBJ2-4, is DVKVTQSSRYLVKRTGEKVFLECVQDMDHENMFWYRQDPGLGLRLIYFSYDVKMKEKGDIPEGYSVSREKKERFSLILESASTNQTSMYLCASSFWQGAAKQYFGAGTRLSVL.

The genes are TRBV4-2 and TRBJ2-1; D uncertain. The germline gives CDR1 LGHNA, CDR2 YNFKEQ. This CDR3 spans 15 amino acids. V was trimmed by 1 base and J by 0 bases, leaving 7 bases between them. The DNA of the CDR3 is TGTGCCAGCAGCCAAGCCCAGAGCTCCTACAATGAGCAGTTCTTC. Encoded protein: CASSQAQSSYNEQFF.

The chain couples TRBV24-1 to TRBJ2-3; D may correspond to TRBD1 or TRBD2 (6 bases each). V was clipped by 2 bases and J by 5 bases, with 10 bases between them. Per the germline V gene, CDR1 is KGHDR and CDR2 is SFDVKD. The CDR3 is 14 amino acids. The CDR3 nucleotides are TGTGCCACCAGTGATTCGGGGGCTATAGATACGCAGTATTTT. It translates to CATSDSGAIDTQYF.

The CDR3 nucleotides are TGTGCCAGCAGCCCTCGGACTAGCGGGGGGGCTTTTGGTGAGCAGTTCTTC. Translating gives CASSPRTSGGAFGEQFF. The chain has TRBV4-2 and TRBJ2-1; 15 nucleotides line up with TRBD2. From germline, CDR1 is LGHNA and CDR2 YNFKEQ. This CDR3 contains 17 residues. With 4 bases clipped from V and 9 bases from J, the junction kept 10 bases outside the gene matches.

This clonotype occurred once. This rearrangement joins TRBV11-2 to TRBJ1-2, with D tentatively TRBD1 (6 bases). V was cut by 4 bases and J by 8 bases, with 20 bases left in between. The CDR3 covers 15 residues. The germline CDR1 and CDR2 sequences are SGHAT and FQNNGV. CDR3 loop: CASSSRQVSMDGYTF. As DNA, the CDR3 is TGTGCCAGCAGCTCAAGACAGGTATCTATGGACGGCTACACCTTC.

About this clonotype: A much larger clone differs by one base, so this may be a read error. V gene TRBV14 combines with J gene TRBJ2-5; 8 bases align to TRBD1. CDR1 SGHDN and CDR2 FVKESK come from the germline V gene. The CDR3 runs 14 residues. The CDR3 loop reads CAGSPPGGYETQYF. CDR3 coding DNA: TGTGCCGGCAGCCCCCCAGGGGGCTATGAGACCCAGTACTTC.

CDR3 DNA sequence: TGTGCCAGCAGCCAAGATGCGGGGGTTCGTACAGATACGCAGTATTTT. Translation: CASSQDAGVRTDTQYF. This chain joins TRBV3-1 and TRBJ2-3; 7 nucleotides agree with TRBD2. The length of the CDR3 is 16 residues. Germline CDR1 and CDR2: LGHDT and YNNKEL (reference sequence). The V and J ends lost 0 bases and 3 bases, in that order; junction bases with no gene match: 6.

V gene TRBV3-1 combines with J gene TRBJ2-7, with TRBD1 matching 9 bases. Germline-derived CDR1 and CDR2 are LGHDT and YNNKEL (reference sequence). V lost 4 bases and J lost 6; bases outside the gene matches: 7. This CDR3 comprises 14 residues. This CDR3 reads CASSPRQGGREQYF. The DNA for the CDR3 is TGTGCCAGCAGCCCCCGACAGGGGGGGCGCGAGCAGTACTTC.

This CDR3 is CSAQKGPSSYNEQFF. The CDR3, as DNA: TGCAGTGCCCAAAAGGGGCCGAGCTCCTACAATGAGCAGTTCTTC. This chain uses TRBV20-1 with TRBJ2-1, with a possible D match to TRBD1 (5 bases). This CDR3 has 15 residues. Per germline, CDR1 DFQATT and CDR2 SNEGSKA (reference sequence). With 6 bases removed from V and 0 bases from J, the gap between germline ends came to 15 bases.

In this sample, this clonotype turned up a few times. V usage is TRBV11-2 and J usage is TRBJ2-7; 13 positions agree with TRBD2. Per the germline V gene, CDR1 is SGHAT and CDR2 is FQNNGV. The CDR3 is 15 amino acids. V was clipped by 6 bases and J by 2 bases; unmatched bases: 4. For the CDR3, the DNA is TGTGCCAGCAGTCTACTAGCGGGGGGGACCTACGAGCAGTACTTC. It is translated as CASSLLAGGTYEQYF.

The rearrangement links TRBV12-3 or TRBV12-4 to TRBJ1-2; D ambiguous. The CDR3 has 15 residues. Trimming shortened V by 6 bases and J by 1 base, and 15 bases separated the two germline ends. The CDR3: CASSPRDGYNYGYTF. CDR3 sequence (DNA): TGTGCCAGCAGCCCGAGAGACGGCTATAACTATGGCTACACCTTC.

In DNA, the CDR3 is TGTGCCAGCAGAAAAGGGACTACGGCCGATTACAATGAGCAGTTCTTC. Amino acid sequence: CASRKGTTADYNEQFF. V and J are TRBV28 and TRBJ2-1; 7 bases align to TRBD2. The CDR3 is 16 amino acids. V lost 6 bases to trimming and J lost 4 bases; unmatched junction nucleotides: 12. Germline V gene sequence: CDR1 MDHEN, CDR2 SYDVKM. The whole variable domain, filled in from reference TRBV28 and TRBJ2-1, reads DVKVTQSSRYLVKRTGEKVFLECVQDMDHENMFWYRQDPGLGLRLIYFSYDVKMKEKGDIPEGYSVSREKKERFSLILESASTNQTSMYLCASRKGTTADYNEQFFGPGTRLTVL.

The chain recombines TRBV4-2 with TRBJ1-5; the match to TRBD1 covers 12 bases. In germline, CDR1 is LGHNA, CDR2 YNFKEQ. The CDR3 length is 18 residues. J gave up 3 bases and V 7 bases, and 13 bases lay outside the gene matches. The CDR3 DNA reads as TGTGCCAGCAACCATGGCCCGGGGACAGGGGGCGTCAATCAGCCCCAGCATTTT. This codes for CASNHGPGTGGVNQPQHF.

This rearrangement joins TRBV6-6 to TRBJ2-1, with 8 bases that match TRBD1. J gave up 11 bases and V 5 bases, and 8 bases lay outside the gene matches. Germline-derived CDR1 and CDR2 are MNHNY and SVGAGI (reference sequence). The CDR3 extends over 13 amino acids. CDR3 sequence (DNA): TGTGCCAGCAGTCTGCCGGGACAGGCAAAGCAGTTCTTC. Its protein is CASSLPGQAKQFF.

J is TRBJ2-3 and V is TRBV12-3 or TRBV12-4, with a weak D call TRBD2 (5 bases). The CDR3 totals 15 residues. Between the trimmed V and J ends, which lost 3 bases and 1 base, there was a span of 11 bases. CDR3 in DNA: TGTGCCAGCAGTTTCCGGAGAGCGGGCACAGATACGCAGTATTTT. This codes for CASSFRRAGTDTQYF.

The chain recombines TRBV5-1 with TRBJ2-1; possible D gene TRBD2, 6 bases. The CDR3 contains 17 residues. Germline V gene lookup returns CDR1 SGHRS and CDR2 YFSETQ. Trimming took off 0 bases at V and 6 bases at J, with 19 bases between the two ends. The CDR3 region is CASSLALTSKVPNEQFF. In nucleotides, the CDR3 is TGCGCCAGCAGCTTGGCCCTAACTAGCAAAGTCCCCAATGAGCAGTTCTTC.

This clonotype was seen only a few times. This sequence joins TRBV7-6 and TRBJ2-1; D remains ambiguous. V gave up 5 bases and J gave up 4 bases, with 15 bases separating them. Germline lookup yields CDR1 SGHVS and CDR2 FNYEAQ. CDR3 size: 15 residues. DNA of the CDR3: TGTGCCAGCAGCCCCTTGGGCGGTACATACAATGAGCAGTTCTTC. Translation gives CASSPLGGTYNEQFF.

A note on this clonotype: One end of the junction is discordant with germline, which a read error may explain. The chain combines TRBV12-5 with TRBJ2-7; unclear D gene. Germline CDR1 is LGHNT and CDR2 is FRNRAP. The CDR3 is made up of 11 amino acids. The CDR3 DNA is TGTGCTAGTAGTTTTATATACGAGCAGTACTTC. It codes for CASSFIYEQYF.

With regard to this clonotype: Mismatch with germline at one junction end may stem from a read error. The chain employs TRBV4-1 and TRBJ1-1; 11 bases align to TRBD1. This CDR3 comprises 15 residues. Per the germline V gene, CDR1 is MGHRA and CDR2 is YSYEKL. The CDR3 loop is CASSQDRTGGPEAFF. Here the CDR3 DNA reads TGCGCCAGCAGCCAAGACCGGACAGGGGGCCCTGAGGCTTTCTTT.